The subject of this entry is one TCR beta chain. Antigen: not known. Two or more post-ART PBMC samples, plus at least one pre-ART sample, were available for each donor. Prior to DNA extraction, the samples held 1-10 million cryopreserved PBMC. The data stem from a study of long-term antiretroviral therapy in people with HIV. Study findings and constraints: In samples taken after ART, diversity increased but remained below transplant donor control levels. There were no data on ART adherence, viral resistance or therapy changes, a gap that limits inferences about post-ART repertoire changes.

The assay used was immunoSEQ (version v3.0), run at survey level. The method was immunoSEQ multiplex PCR; TCRdb's version includes in-frame clones alone and lacks a portion of them. The sample yields about 32,000 clones, approximately 85% seen once. The V end lost 1 base, the J end lost 1 base, and 9 bases lay between the germline ends. The CDR3 totals 15 residues. Germline CDR1 and CDR2: SGDLS and YYNGEE. This sequence originates from a man aged 18-30 years with HIV. The sample here was unsorted PBMCs, taken roughly 3.3 years after starting antiretroviral therapy. The J gene is TRBJ1-5, the V gene TRBV9; D unresolved. For the CDR3, the DNA is TGTGCCAGCAGCGTAAGTGTGGGAAGCAATCAGCCCCAGCATTTT. Translated, it gives CASSVSVGSNQPQHF.